A selection of T cell receptor beta chains follows, all from one sample in a study of control samples from healthy donors and cancer patients. Profiled with immunoSEQ multiplex PCR; TCRdb holds only in-frame clones, not every one. Of about 250,000 clones listed, around 79% are singletons. The specimen was PBMCs. The receptors originated from a woman aged 60-70 years with lung cancer. Both conserved end residues are part of each CDR3. D genes are given only for firm matches. Clone sizes are given selectively: once, few, many, or a class where the clone is expanded.

j_call clone_size d_call v_call cdr3_nt cdr3_aa
TRBJ2-7 NA NA TRBV5-1 TGCGCCAGCAGCTTGCTGGGGGCCTCCTACGAGCAGTACTTC CASSLLGASYEQYF
TRBJ1-2 NA TRBD1 TRBV7-2 TGTGCCAGCAGCTCAGGGGGGGGCTGGGATGGCTACACCTTC CASSSGGGWDGYTF
TRBJ1-1 NA NA TRBV30 TGTGCCTGGGCCCGGGACCGAGACGCTGAAGCTTTCTTT CAWARDRDAEAFF
TRBJ1-1 NA TRBD1 TRBV2 TGTGCCACCGCAGCCGGGACAGGGGTGAACACTGAAGCTTTCTTT CATAAGTGVNTEAFF
TRBJ2-5 few NA TRBV4-2 TGTGCCAGCAGCCAAGACCCTCTAGGGAGGAATGGGGAGACCCAGTACTTC CASSQDPLGRNGETQYF
TRBJ2-6 once NA TRBV12-2 TGTGCAAGTCGCTTAGAGAGCGGGTCTGGGGCCAACGTCCTGACTTTC CASRLESGSGANVLTF
TRBJ1-3 NA NA TRBV3-1/TRBV3-2 TGTGCCAGCAGCTATTGGGGCCAGGCCATCTCTGGAAACACCATATATTTT CASSYWGQAISGNTIYF
TRBJ1-3 NA NA TRBV5-1 TGCGCCAGCAGGAAGACAGCTAGCCCCTCTGGAAACACCATATATTTT CASRKTASPSGNTIYF
TRBJ2-2 NA NA TRBV5-1 TGCGCCAGCAGCTTGGCCAGTGGGGGTGCCGGGGAGCTGTTTTTT CASSLASGGAGELFF
TRBJ2-7 NA TRBD1 TRBV28 TGTGCCAGCAGTTTTACAGGGGGCCGCTACGAGCAGTACTTC CASSFTGGRYEQYF
TRBJ2-1 NA NA TRBV6-4 TGTGCCAGCAGCCCATTTGAAGGAGTAGGCAATGAGCAGTTCTTC CASSPFEGVGNEQFF
TRBJ2-1 NA NA TRBV24-1 TGTGCCACCAGTTCCCCGGGACGGTCGACTTACAATGAGCAGTTCTTC CATSSPGRSTYNEQFF
TRBJ1-1 NA NA TRBV7-6 TGTGCCAGCAGCTCTGAAAGGGGCCGTGAAGCTTTCTTT CASSSERGREAFF
TRBJ1-3 NA NA TRBV6-6 TGTGCCAGCAGGATTACAGGGTCAGGAAACACCATATATTTT CASRITGSGNTIYF
TRBJ1-2 NA NA TRBV28 TGTGCCAGCAGTTCCCCCGGACTGGGAAACTATGGCTACACCTTC CASSSPGLGNYGYTF
TRBJ2-3 NA NA TRBV3-1/TRBV3-2 TGTGCCAGCAGCCCCGGACCGCTAGACACAGATACGCAGTATTTT CASSPGPLDTDTQYF
TRBJ2-5 NA NA TRBV15 TGTGCCACCAGCAGAGGAGGCGGGGCAGTCGAGACCCAGTACTTC CATSRGGGAVETQYF
TRBJ2-1 NA TRBD2 TRBV30 TGTGCCTGGAGTGTGTCTAGCGGGAGGTACAATGAGCAGTTCTTC CAWSVSSGRYNEQFF
TRBJ2-7 NA NA TRBV6-5 TGTGCCAGCAGTTACTCGGTGAACTACGAGCAGTACTTC CASSYSVNYEQYF
TRBJ1-3 NA NA TRBV19 TGTGCCAGTAGTCCCCTGGGATTCGCCACCATATATTTT CASSPLGFATIYF
TRBJ2-5 NA NA TRBV7-7 TGTGCTAGCAGCCTAACCCTGGGGACTTCAAAAGAGACCCAGTACTTC CASSLTLGTSKETQYF
TRBJ2-3 NA TRBD2 TRBV2 TGTGCCAGCAGAAGACTAGCGGGAGTCGCAGATACGCAGTATTTT CASRRLAGVADTQYF
TRBJ2-1 NA TRBD1 TRBV5-6 TGTGCCAGCAGCAGGGACAGGGAGAATGAGCAGTTCTTC CASSRDRENEQFF
TRBJ1-1 NA NA TRBV2 TGTGCCAGCAAGGCGGATTCGAACACTGAAGCTTTCTTT CASKADSNTEAFF
TRBJ1-2 NA NA TRBV3-1/TRBV3-2 TGTGCCAGCAGCCAAGCAGAGAAAACCTATGGCTACACCTTC CASSQAEKTYGYTF
TRBJ2-7 NA TRBD1 TRBV12-3/TRBV12-4 TGTGCCAGCAGTTTAGGGACAGGGGGCCGACGGGACTTC CASSLGTGGRRDF
TRBJ1-6 NA TRBD1 TRBV5-4 TGTGCCAGCAGATCGGTCCAGGGGGGCTATAATTCACCCCTCCACTTT CASRSVQGGYNSPLHF
TRBJ1-4 NA NA TRBV19 TGTGCCAGTAGTATAGGATCCACAACTAATGAAAAACTGTTTTTT CASSIGSTTNEKLFF
TRBJ2-2 NA NA TRBV18 TGTGCCAGCTCACCAACTTCGGTCAACACCGGGGAGCTGTTTTTT CASSPTSVNTGELFF
TRBJ2-6 NA NA TRBV29-1 TGCAGCGTTGCAGACTCTGGGGCCAACGTCCTGACTTTC CSVADSGANVLTF
TRBJ2-1 NA NA TRBV3-1/TRBV3-2 TGTGCCAGCAGAAATACAGGGTCCTTTTTCAGCTCCTACAATGAGCAGTTCTTC CASRNTGSFFSSYNEQFF
TRBJ2-2 NA NA TRBV21-1 TGTGCCAGCAGCAAAAAGCAGGGGGCGACCGGGGAGCTGTTTTTT CASSKKQGATGELFF
TRBJ2-3 NA TRBD1 TRBV9 TGTGCCAGCAGCGTGGGGACAGCAGATACGCAGTATTTT CASSVGTADTQYF
TRBJ1-1 NA NA TRBV16 TGTGCCAGCAGCCAAGGGGACGGCTGGGACACTGAAGCTTTCTTT CASSQGDGWDTEAFF
TRBJ2-1 NA NA TRBV19 TGTGCCAGTAAGGCCAGGAGCTCCTACAATGAGCAGTTCTTC CASKARSSYNEQFF
TRBJ2-7 NA NA TRBV20-1 TGCAGTGCTAGTGCTCTAGTAGGCCTCTCCTACGAGCAGTACTTC CSASALVGLSYEQYF
TRBJ2-5 NA TRBD2 TRBV7-8 TGTGCCAGCAGCTCGGGTCGTGGCACGGGCGGGGGGCGACCGACCCAGTACTTC CASSSGRGTGGGRPTQYF